This is a list of T cell receptor beta chains from one sample in a study of T cells in localized non-small cell lung cancer. TCRdb's copy holds only in-frame clones and misses some; the assay was immunoSEQ multiplex PCR. The table includes about 5,100 clones, more than 35% detected once. Source: lung tumor tissue, taken before any cancer treatment. These TCRs come from a man aged 35-69 years with stage I lung adenocarcinoma. Both conserved end residues are part of each CDR3. The D gene is left open where the match is weak. Size is omitted from some rows. Given values are once, few, many or a class for expanded clones.

j_gene | d_gene | len | abundance | v_gene | CDR3aa | CDR3nt
TRBJ2-5 | TRBD1 | 16 | medium-sized | TRBV2 | CASSGGRDRGGETQYF | TGTGCCAGCAGCGGAGGGAGGGACAGGGGAGGAGAGACCCAGTACTTC
TRBJ2-1 | . | 12 | . | TRBV19 | CATGTFSNEQFF | TGTGCCACCGGGACCTTTAGCAATGAGCAGTTCTTC
TRBJ2-5 | . | 14 | . | TRBV19 | CASSIRGAGETQYF | TGTGCCAGTAGTATAAGGGGGGCCGGAGAGACCCAGTACTTC
TRBJ2-7 | . | 15 | . | TRBV11-3 | CASSLEAGKAYEQYF | TGTGCCAGCAGCTTAGAGGCAGGGAAGGCCTACGAGCAGTACTTC
TRBJ2-5 | . | 13 | . | TRBV18 | CASSPYEIETQYF | TGTGCCAGCTCACCATACGAAATAGAGACCCAGTACTTC
TRBJ2-3 | TRBD2 | 13 | . | TRBV19 | CASKGLGTDTQYF | TGTGCCAGTAAAGGACTAGGCACAGATACGCAGTATTTT
TRBJ2-2 | . | 17 | few | TRBV19 | CASSYTGRGRITGELFF | TGTGCCAGTAGTTATACGGGAAGGGGTCGGATCACCGGGGAGCTGTTTTTT
TRBJ2-3 | . | 15 | few | TRBV6-8 | CASNPVGQVRDTQYF | TGTGCCAGCAATCCGGTGGGGCAGGTGAGAGATACGCAGTATTTT
TRBJ2-2 | . | 14 | few | TRBV6-4 | CASAYSRNTGELFF | TGTGCCAGCGCCTACAGCCGTAACACCGGGGAGCTGTTTTTT
TRBJ2-7 | TRBD1 | 13 | . | TRBV19 | CASSRVTGGEQYF | TGTGCCAGTAGTAGAGTCACAGGGGGTGAGCAGTACTTC
TRBJ2-1 | TRBD1 | 15 | . | TRBV6-8 | CATIIGDSSYNEQFF | TGTGCCACCATAATTGGGGACAGCTCCTACAATGAGCAGTTCTTC
TRBJ2-7 | TRBD2 | 14 | . | TRBV25-1 | CASRDSGSRAEQYF | TGTGCCAGCAGAGATAGCGGGAGTCGAGCCGAGCAGTACTTC
TRBJ1-4 | . | 15 | . | TRBV6-8 | CASSSTVATNEKLFF | TGTGCCAGCAGTTCGACGGTGGCAACTAATGAAAAACTGTTTTTT
TRBJ2-7 | TRBD1 | 14 | few | TRBV11-3 | CASSLTAGGSRRNF | TGTGCCAGCAGCTTGACGGCAGGGGGCTCTCGGAGAAACTTC
TRBJ2-7 | TRBD2 | 15 | few | TRBV6-8 | CASSDVSGRSYEQYF | TGTGCCAGCAGTGACGTTAGCGGGCGGAGCTACGAGCAGTACTTC
TRBJ2-1 | TRBD1 | 16 | . | TRBV18 | CASSPRWSEGAGEQFF | TGTGCCAGCTCACCACGTTGGTCAGAGGGGGCCGGTGAGCAGTTCTTC
TRBJ1-3 | . | 16 | . | TRBV18 | CASSPPTPHSGNTIYF | TGTGCCAGCTCACCGCCCACCCCGCATTCTGGAAACACCATATATTTT
TRBJ2-3 | TRBD2 | 17 | few | TRBV9 | CASSAHSRGGPLDTQYF | TGTGCCAGCAGTGCTCATTCGCGGGGGGGCCCTTTAGATACGCAGTATTTT
TRBJ2-1 | TRBD2 | 15 | . | TRBV9 | CASSPSGSVYNEQFF | TGTGCCAGCAGCCCTAGCGGGAGTGTTTACAATGAGCAGTTCTTC
TRBJ1-1 | TRBD1 | 14 | . | TRBV11-3 | CASSSTGLNTEAFF | TGTGCCAGCAGCTCGACAGGGCTGAACACTGAAGCTTTCTTT
TRBJ2-5 | . | 14 | . | TRBV10-3 | CAISESSQQETQYF | TGTGCCATCAGTGAGTCGAGTCAGCAAGAGACCCAGTACTTC
TRBJ2-6 | . | 15 | medium-sized | TRBV9 | CASSVGGSGANVLTF | TGTGCCAGCAGCGTAGGTGGCTCTGGGGCCAACGTCCTGACTTTC
TRBJ1-2 | . | 12 | . | TRBV30 | CAWSVRGYGYTF | TGTGCCTGGAGTGTAAGAGGCTATGGCTACACCTTC
TRBJ2-3 | . | 14 | . | TRBV18 | CASSPLPGADTQYF | TGTGCCAGCTCACCACTACCGGGAGCAGATACGCAGTATTTT
TRBJ2-7 | . | 14 | few | TRBV29-1 | CSVEGDTNSYEQYF | TGCAGCGTTGAAGGGGACACAAACTCCTACGAGCAGTACTTC
TRBJ2-3 | TRBD2 | 14 | . | TRBV11-3 | CASSAGGPWDTQYF | TGTGCCAGCAGCGCGGGAGGGCCCTGGGATACGCAGTATTTT
TRBJ1-2 | TRBD1 | 15 | . | TRBV6-8 | CASRRTSGTDYGYTF | TGTGCCAGCAGGCGTACATCCGGGACAGACTATGGCTACACCTTC